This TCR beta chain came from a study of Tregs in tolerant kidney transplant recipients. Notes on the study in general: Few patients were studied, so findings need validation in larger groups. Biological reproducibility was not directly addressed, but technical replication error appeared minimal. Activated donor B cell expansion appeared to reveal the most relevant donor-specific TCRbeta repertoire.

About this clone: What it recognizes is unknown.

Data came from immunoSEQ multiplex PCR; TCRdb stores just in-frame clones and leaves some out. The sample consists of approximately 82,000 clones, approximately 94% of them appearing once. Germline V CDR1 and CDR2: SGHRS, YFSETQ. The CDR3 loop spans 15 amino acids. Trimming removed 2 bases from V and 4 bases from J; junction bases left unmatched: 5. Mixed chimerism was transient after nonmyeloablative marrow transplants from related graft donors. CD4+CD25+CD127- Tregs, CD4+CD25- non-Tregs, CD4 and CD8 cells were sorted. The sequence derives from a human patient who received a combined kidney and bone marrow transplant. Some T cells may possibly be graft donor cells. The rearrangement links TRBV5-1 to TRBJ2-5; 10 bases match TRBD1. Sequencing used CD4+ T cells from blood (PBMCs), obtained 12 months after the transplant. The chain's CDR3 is CASSFDRGQGETQYF. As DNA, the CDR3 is TGCGCCAGCAGCTTCGACAGGGGGCAGGGAGAGACCCAGTACTTC.